This T cell receptor beta chain originates from a study of Tregs in tolerant kidney transplant recipients. The length of the CDR3 is 12 residues. The germline V and J ends were trimmed by 1 base and 5 bases, with 5 bases remaining between them. Looked up from germline, CDR1 is SGHAT and CDR2 is FQNNGV. TCRdb's table, derived via immunoSEQ multiplex PCR, lists solely in-frame clones and lacks some. The top ten hold 0.46% of the sample, which has roughly 99,000 clones, under 95% seen once. The TCR originated in a human donor who received a combined kidney and bone marrow transplant. Sequenced material: CD4+ T cells from blood, taken before the transplant. The chain carries TRBV11-2 and TRBJ1-2; D unclear. Here the CDR3 DNA reads TGTGCCAGCAGCTTAGTCGGGTATGGCTACACCTTC. The encoded protein is CASSLVGYGYTF.